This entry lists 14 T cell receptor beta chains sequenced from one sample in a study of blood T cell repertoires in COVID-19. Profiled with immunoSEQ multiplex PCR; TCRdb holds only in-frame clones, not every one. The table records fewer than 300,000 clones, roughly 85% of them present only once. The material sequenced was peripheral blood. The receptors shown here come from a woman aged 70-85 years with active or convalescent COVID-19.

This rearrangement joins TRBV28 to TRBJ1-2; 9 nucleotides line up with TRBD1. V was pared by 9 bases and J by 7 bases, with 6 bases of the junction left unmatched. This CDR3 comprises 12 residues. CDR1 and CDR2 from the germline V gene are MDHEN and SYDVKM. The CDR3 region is CASPTGGGGYTF. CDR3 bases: TGTGCCAGTCCTACAGGGGGCGGTGGCTACACCTTC.

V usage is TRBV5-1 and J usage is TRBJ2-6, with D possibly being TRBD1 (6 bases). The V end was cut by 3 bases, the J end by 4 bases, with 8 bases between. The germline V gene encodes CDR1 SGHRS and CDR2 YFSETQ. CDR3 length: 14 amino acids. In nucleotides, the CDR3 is TGCGCCAGCAGCTCAGGGGCCGGGGCCAACGTCCTGACTTTC. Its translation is CASSSGAGANVLTF.

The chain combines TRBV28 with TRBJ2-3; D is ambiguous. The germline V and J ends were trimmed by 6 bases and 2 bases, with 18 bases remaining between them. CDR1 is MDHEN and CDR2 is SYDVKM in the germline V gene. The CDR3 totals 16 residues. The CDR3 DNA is TGTGCCAGCAGACCGCATCCGACAAGCAACACAGATACGCAGTATTTT. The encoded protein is CASRPHPTSNTDTQYF.

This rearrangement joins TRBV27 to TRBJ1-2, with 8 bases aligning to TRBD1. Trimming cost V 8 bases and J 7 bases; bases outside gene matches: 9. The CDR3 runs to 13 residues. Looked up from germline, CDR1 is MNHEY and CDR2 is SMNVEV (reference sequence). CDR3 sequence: CASRGQGEGGYTF. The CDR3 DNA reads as TGTGCCAGCCGAGGACAGGGTGAAGGTGGCTACACCTTC.

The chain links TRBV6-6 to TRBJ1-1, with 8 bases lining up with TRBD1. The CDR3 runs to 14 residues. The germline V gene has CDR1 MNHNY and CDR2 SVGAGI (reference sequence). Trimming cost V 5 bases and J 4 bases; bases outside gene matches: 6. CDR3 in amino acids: CASSSRGRITEAFF. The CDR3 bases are TGTGCCAGCAGTAGCAGGGGGCGCATCACTGAAGCTTTCTTT.

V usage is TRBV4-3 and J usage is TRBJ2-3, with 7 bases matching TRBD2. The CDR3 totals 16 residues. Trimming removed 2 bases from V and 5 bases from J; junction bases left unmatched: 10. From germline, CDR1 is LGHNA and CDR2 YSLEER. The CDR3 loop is CASSQWGGDLKDTQYF. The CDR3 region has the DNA TGCGCCAGCAGCCAATGGGGGGGGGACCTCAAAGATACGCAGTATTTT.

The CDR3 nucleotides read TGTGCCAGCTCACCACCGTTACAGGGCGAGCAGTACTTC. This sequence encodes CASSPPLQGEQYF. The chain employs TRBV18 and TRBJ2-7; D possibly corresponds to TRBD1 (6 bases). This CDR3 has 13 residues. V dropped 0 bases and J dropped 6 bases, with 9 bases sitting between them. Germline V gives CDR1 KGHSH, CDR2 LQKENI.

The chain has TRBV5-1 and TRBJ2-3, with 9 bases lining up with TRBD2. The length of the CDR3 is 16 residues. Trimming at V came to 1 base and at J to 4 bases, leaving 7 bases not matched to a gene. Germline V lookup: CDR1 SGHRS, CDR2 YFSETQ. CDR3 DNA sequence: TGCGCCAGCAGCTTGAGCGGGACTAGCAATCCAGATACGCAGTATTTT. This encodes CASSLSGTSNPDTQYF.

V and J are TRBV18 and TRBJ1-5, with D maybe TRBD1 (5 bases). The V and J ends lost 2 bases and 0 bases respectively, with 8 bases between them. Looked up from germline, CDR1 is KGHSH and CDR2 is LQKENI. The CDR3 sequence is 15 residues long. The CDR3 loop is CASSPGQGSNQPQHF. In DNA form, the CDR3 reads TGTGCCAGCTCACCAGGTCAGGGTAGCAATCAGCCCCAGCATTTT.

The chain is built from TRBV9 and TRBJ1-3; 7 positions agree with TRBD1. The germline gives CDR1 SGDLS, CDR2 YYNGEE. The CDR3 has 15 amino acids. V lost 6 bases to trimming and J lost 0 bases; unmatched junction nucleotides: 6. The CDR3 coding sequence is TGTGCCAGCACCCCGACAGGGTACTCTGGAAACACCATATATTTT. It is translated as CASTPTGYSGNTIYF.

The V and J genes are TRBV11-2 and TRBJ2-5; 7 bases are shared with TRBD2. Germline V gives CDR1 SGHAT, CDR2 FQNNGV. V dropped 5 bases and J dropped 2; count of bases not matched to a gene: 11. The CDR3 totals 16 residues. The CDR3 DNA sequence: TGTGCCAGCAGCATCCTTAGCGGGCACTATCAAGAGACCCAGTACTTC. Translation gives CASSILSGHYQETQYF. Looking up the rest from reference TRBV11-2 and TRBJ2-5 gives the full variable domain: EAGVAQSPRYKIIEKRQSVAFWCNPISGHATLYWYQQILGQGPKLLIQFQNNGVVDDSQLPKDRFSAERLKGVDSTLKIQPAKLEDSAVYLCASSILSGHYQETQYFGPGTRLLVL.

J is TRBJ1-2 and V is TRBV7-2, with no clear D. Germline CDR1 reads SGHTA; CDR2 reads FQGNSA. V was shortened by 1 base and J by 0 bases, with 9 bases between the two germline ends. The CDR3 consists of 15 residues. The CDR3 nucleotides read TGTGCCAGCAGCTTAGGACTGCGAGCTAACTATGGCTACACCTTC. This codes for CASSLGLRANYGYTF.

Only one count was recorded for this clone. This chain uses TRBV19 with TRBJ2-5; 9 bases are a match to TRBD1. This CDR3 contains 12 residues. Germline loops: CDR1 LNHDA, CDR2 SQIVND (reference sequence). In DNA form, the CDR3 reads TGTGGCTCCGGGACAGGGTTAGAGACCCAGTACTTC. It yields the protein CGSGTGLETQYF.

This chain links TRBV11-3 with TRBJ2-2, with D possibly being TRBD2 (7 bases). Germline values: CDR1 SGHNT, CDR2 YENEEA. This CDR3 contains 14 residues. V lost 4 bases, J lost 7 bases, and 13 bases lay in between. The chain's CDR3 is CASSYGGALGELFF. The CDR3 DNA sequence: TGTGCCAGCAGCTATGGGGGGGCCCTCGGGGAGCTGTTTTTT.